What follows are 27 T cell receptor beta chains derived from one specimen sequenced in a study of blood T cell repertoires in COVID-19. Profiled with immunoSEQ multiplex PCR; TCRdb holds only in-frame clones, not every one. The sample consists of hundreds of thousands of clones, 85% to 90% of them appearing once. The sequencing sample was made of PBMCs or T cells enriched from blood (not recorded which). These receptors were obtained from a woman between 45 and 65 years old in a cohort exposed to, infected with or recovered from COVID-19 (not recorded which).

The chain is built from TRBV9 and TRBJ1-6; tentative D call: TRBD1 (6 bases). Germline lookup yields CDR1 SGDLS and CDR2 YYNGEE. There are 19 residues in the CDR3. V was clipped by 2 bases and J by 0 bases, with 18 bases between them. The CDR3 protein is CASSVELGQGSSYNSPLHF. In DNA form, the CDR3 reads TGTGCCAGCAGCGTTGAGCTGGGGCAGGGGAGCTCCTATAATTCACCCCTCCACTTT.

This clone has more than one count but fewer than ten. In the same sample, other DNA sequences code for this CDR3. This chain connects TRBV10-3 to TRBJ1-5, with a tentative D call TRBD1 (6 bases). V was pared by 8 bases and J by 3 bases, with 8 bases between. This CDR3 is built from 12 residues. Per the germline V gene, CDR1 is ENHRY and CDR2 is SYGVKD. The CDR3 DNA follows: TGTGCCATCGGACAGCTCAATCAGCCCCAGCATTTT. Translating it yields CAIGQLNQPQHF.

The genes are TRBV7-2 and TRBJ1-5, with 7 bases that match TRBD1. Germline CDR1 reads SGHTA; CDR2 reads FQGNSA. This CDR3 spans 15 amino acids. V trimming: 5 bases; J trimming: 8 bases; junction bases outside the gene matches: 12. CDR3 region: CASSITRGHREPQHF. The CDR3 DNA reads TGTGCCAGCAGCATTACAAGGGGGCACCGGGAGCCCCAGCATTTT.

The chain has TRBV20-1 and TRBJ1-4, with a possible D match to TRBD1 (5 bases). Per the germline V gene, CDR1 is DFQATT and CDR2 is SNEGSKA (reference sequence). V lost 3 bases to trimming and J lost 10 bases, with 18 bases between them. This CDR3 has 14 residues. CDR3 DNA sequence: TGCAGTGCTAGTGCGGCAGGGATTGTAGGAAAACTGTTTTTT. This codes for CSASAAGIVGKLFF.

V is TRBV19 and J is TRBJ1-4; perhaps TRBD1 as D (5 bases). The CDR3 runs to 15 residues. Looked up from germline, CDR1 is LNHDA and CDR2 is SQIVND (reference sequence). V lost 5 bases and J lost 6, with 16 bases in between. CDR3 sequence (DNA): TGTGCCAGTAGTCGGGGGTACGGTGTGGATGAAAAACTGTTTTTT. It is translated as CASSRGYGVDEKLFF.

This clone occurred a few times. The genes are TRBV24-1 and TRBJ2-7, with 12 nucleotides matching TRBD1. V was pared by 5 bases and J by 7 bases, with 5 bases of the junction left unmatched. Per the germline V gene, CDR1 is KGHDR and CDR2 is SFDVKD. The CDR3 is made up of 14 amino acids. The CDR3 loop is CATSAGQGAPEQYF. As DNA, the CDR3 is TGTGCCACCAGTGCGGGACAGGGGGCTCCAGAGCAGTACTTC.

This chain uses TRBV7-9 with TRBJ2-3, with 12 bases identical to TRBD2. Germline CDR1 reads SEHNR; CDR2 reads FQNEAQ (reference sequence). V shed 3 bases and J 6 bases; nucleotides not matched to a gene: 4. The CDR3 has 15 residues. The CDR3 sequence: CASSFASGGADTQYF. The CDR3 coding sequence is TGTGCCAGCAGCTTTGCTAGCGGGGGGGCGGATACGCAGTATTTT.

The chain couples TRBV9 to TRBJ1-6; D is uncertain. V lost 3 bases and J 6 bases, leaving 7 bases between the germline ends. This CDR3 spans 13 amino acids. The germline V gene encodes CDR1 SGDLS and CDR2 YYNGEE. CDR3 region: CASSDSLNSPLHF. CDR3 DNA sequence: TGTGCCAGCAGCGACAGCCTTAATTCACCCCTCCACTTT.

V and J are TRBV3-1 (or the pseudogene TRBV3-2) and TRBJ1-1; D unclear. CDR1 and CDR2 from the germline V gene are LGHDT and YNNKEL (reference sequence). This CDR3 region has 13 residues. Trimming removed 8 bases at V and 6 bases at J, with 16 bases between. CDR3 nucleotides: TGTGCCAGCTCTTTGGGAGGATTTGCTGAAGCTTTCTTT. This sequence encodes CASSLGGFAEAFF.

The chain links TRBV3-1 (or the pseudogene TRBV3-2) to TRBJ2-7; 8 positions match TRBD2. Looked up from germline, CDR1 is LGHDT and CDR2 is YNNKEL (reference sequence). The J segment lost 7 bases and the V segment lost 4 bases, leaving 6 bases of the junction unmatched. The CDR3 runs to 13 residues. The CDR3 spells CASSLPQRGEQYF. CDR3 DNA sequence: TGTGCCAGCAGCCTTCCTCAGCGGGGGGAGCAGTACTTC.

CDR3 in amino acids: CASSEGREDYGYTF. The CDR3 coding sequence is TGTGCCAGTAGCGAGGGCAGGGAGGACTATGGCTACACCTTC. The chain carries TRBV19 and TRBJ1-2; TRBD1 might be the D (5 bases). The CDR3 covers 14 residues. V lost 6 bases and J lost 3, with 14 bases in between. Germline CDR1 reads LNHDA; CDR2 reads SQIVND (reference sequence).

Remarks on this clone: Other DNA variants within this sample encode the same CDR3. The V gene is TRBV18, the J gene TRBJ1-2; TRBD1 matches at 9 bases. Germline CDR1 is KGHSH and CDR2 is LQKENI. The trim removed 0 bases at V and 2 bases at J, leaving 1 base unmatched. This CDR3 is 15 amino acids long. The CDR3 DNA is TGTGCCAGCTCACCACCGGGACAGGGAAACTATGGCTACACCTTC. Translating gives CASSPPGQGNYGYTF. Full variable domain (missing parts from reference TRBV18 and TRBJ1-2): NAGVMQNPRHLVRRRGQEARLRCSPMKGHSHVYWYRQLPEEGLKFMVYLQKENIIDESGMPKERFSAEFPKEGPSILRIQQVVRGDSAAYFCASSPPGQGNYGYTFGSGTRLTVV.

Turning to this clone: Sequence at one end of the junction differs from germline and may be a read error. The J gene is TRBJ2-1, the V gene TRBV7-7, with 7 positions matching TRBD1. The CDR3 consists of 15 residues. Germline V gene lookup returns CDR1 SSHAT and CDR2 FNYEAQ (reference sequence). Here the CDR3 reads CASSLERQGYNEQFF. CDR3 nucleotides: TGTGCTAGCAGCTTAGAACGACAGGGCTACAATGAGCAGTTCTTC.

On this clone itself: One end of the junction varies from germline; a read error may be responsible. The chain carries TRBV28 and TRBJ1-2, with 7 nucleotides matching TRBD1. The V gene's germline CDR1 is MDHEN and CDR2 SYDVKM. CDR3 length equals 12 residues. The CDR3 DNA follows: TGTGCCAGCAGTTTAAGGTTTCGGGACAGCCACTTC. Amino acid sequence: CASSLRFRDSHF.

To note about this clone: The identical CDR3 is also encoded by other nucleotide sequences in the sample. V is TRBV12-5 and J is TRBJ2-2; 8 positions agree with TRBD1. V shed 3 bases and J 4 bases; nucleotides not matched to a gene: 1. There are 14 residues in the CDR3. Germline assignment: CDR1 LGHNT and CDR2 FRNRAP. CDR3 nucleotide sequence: TGTGCTAGTGGTTTAGACAGGGGCACCGGGGAGCTGTTTTTT. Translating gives CASGLDRGTGELFF. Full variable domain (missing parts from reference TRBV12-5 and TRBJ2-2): DARVTQTPRHKVTEMGQEVTMRCQPILGHNTVFWYRQTMMQGLELLAYFRNRAPLDDSGMPKDRFSAEMPDATLATLKIQPSEPRDSAVYFCASGLDRGTGELFFGEGSRLTVL.

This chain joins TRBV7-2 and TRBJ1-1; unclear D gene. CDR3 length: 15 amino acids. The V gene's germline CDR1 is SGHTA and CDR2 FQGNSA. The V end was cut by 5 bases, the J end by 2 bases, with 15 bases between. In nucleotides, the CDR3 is TGTGCCAGCAGCCGCCCGTACGGGATAAACACTGAAGCTTTCTTT. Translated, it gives CASSRPYGINTEAFF. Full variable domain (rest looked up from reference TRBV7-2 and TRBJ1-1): GAGVSQSPSNKVTEKGKDVELRCDPISGHTALYWYRQSLGQGLEFLIYFQGNSAPDKSGLPSDRFSAERTGGSVSTLTIQRTQQEDSAVYLCASSRPYGINTEAFFGQGTRLTVV.

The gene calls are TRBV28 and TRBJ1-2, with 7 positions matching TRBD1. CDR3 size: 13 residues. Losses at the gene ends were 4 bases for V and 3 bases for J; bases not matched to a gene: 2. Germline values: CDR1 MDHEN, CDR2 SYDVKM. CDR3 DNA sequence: TGTGCCAGCAGTTGGGGGACAGACTATGGCTACACCTTC. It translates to CASSWGTDYGYTF.

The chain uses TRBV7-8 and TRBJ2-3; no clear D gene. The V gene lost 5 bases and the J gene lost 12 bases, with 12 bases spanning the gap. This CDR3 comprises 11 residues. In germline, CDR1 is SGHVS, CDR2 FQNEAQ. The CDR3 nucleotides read TGTGCCAGCAGCCGCGATGAGTCCCAGTATTTT. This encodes CASSRDESQYF.

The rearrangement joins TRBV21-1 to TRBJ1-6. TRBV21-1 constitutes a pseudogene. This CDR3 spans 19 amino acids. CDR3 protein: CASTRLGVRAQKPNSPLHF. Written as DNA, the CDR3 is TGTGCCAGCACCCGCCTCGGGGTTCGGGCACAGAAACCGAATTCACCCCTCCACTTT.

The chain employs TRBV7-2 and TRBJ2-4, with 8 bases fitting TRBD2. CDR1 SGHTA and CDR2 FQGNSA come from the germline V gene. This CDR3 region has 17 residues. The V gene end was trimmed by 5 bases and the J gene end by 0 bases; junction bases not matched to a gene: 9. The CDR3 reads CASSRPAGALAKNIQYF. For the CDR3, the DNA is TGTGCCAGCAGCCGGCCAGCGGGGGCACTAGCCAAAAACATTCAGTACTTC.

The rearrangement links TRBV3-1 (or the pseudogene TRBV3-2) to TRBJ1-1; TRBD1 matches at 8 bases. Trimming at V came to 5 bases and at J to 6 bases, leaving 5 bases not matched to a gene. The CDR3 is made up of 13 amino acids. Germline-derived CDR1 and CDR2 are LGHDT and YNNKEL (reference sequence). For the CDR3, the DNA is TGTGCCAGCAGCTACAGGGGGGGGGCTGAAGCTTTCTTT. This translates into CASSYRGGAEAFF.

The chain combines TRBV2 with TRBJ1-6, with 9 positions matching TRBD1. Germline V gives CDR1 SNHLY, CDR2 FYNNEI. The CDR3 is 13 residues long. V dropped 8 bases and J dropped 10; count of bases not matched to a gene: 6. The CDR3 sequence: CASGGQGISPLHF. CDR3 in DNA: TGTGCCAGCGGGGGACAGGGAATATCACCCCTCCACTTT.

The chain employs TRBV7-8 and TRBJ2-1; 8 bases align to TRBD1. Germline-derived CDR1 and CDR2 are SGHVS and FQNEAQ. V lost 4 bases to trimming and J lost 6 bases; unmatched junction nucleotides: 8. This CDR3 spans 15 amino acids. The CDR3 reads CASSSWTGQLNEQFF. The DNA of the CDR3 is TGTGCCAGCAGCTCGTGGACAGGGCAGCTCAATGAGCAGTTCTTC. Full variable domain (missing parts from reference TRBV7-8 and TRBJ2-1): GAGVSQSPRYKVAKRGQDVALRCDPISGHVSLFWYQQALGQGPEFLTYFQNEAQLDKSGLPSDRFFAERPEGSVSTLKIQRTQQEDSAVYLCASSSWTGQLNEQFFGPGTRLTVL.

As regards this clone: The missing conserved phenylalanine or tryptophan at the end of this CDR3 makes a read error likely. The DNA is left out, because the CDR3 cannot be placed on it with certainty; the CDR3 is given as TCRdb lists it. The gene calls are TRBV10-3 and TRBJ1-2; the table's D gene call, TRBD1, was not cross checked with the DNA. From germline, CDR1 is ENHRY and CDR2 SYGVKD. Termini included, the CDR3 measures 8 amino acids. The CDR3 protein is CAILTVLV.

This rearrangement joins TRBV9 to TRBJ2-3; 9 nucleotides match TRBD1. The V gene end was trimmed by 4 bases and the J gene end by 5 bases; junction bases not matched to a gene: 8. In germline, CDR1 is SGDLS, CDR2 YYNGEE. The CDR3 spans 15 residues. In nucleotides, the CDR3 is TGTGCCAGCAGCCGGGGGGACAGGGCTAGAGATACGCAGTATTTT. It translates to CASSRGDRARDTQYF.

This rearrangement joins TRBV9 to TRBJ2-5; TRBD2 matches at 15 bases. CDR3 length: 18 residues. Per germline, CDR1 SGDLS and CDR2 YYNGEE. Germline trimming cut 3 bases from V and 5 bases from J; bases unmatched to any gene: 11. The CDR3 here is CASSAGTSGGKPQETQYF. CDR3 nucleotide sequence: TGTGCCAGCAGCGCCGGGACTAGCGGGGGGAAACCTCAGGAGACCCAGTACTTC.

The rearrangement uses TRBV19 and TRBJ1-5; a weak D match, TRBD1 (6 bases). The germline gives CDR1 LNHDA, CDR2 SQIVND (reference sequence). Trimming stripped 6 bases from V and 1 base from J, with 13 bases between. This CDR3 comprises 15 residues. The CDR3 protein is CASSRGQPSNQPQHF. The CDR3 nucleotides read TGTGCCAGTAGCCGCGGACAGCCCAGCAATCAGCCCCAGCATTTT.